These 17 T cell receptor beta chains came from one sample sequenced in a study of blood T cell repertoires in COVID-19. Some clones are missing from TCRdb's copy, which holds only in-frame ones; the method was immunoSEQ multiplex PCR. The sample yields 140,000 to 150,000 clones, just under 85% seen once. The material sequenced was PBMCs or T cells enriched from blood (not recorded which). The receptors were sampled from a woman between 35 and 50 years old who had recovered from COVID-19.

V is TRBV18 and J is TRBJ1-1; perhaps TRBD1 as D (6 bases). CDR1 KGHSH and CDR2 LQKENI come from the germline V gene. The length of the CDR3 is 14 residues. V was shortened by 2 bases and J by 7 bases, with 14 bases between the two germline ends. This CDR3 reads CASSPTGQLNEAFF. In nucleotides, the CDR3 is TGTGCCAGCTCACCAACGGGACAACTTAATGAAGCTTTCTTT.

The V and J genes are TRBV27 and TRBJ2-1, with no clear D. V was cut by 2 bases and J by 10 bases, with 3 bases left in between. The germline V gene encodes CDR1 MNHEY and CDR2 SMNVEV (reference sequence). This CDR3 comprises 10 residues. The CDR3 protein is CASSLREQFF. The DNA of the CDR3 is TGTGCCAGCAGTTTACGGGAGCAGTTCTTC.

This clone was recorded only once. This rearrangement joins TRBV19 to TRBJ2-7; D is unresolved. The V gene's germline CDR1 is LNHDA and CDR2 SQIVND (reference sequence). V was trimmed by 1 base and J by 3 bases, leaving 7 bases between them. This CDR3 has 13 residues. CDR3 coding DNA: TGTGCCAGTAGTATAGGAAACAGCTACGAGCAGTACTTC. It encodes CASSIGNSYEQYF.

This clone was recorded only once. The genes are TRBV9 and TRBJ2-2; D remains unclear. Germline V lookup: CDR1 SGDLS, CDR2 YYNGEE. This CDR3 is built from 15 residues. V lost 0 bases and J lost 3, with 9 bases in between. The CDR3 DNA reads TGTGCCAGCAGCGTAGGGCTTATTGACACCGGGGAGCTGTTTTTT. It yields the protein CASSVGLIDTGELFF.

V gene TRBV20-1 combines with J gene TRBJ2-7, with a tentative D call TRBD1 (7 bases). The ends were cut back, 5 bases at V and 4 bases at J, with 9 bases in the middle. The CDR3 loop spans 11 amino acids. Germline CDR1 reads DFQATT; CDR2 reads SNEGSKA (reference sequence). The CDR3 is CSAQGGYEQYF. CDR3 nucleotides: TGCAGTGCTCAGGGGGGTTACGAGCAGTACTTC.

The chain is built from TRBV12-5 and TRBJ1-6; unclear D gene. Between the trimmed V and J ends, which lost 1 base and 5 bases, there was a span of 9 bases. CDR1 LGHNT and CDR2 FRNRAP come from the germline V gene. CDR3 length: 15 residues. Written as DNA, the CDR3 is TGTGCTAGTGGTTTGGGACTGAATGATAATTCACCCCTCCACTTT. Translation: CASGLGLNDNSPLHF. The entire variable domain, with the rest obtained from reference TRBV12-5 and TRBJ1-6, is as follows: DARVTQTPRHKVTEMGQEVTMRCQPILGHNTVFWYRQTMMQGLELLAYFRNRAPLDDSGMPKDRFSAEMPDATLATLKIQPSEPRDSAVYFCASGLGLNDNSPLHFGNGTRLTVT.

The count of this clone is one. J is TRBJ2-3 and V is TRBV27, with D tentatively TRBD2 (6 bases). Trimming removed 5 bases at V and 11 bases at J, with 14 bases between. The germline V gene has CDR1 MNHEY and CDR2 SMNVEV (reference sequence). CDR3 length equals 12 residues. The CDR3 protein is CASSLVPGEQYF. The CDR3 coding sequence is TGTGCCAGCAGTCTAGTTCCGGGGGAGCAGTATTTT.

For the CDR3, the DNA is TGTGCCAGCAACAGACAGGGGGGCCCCTACGAGCAGTACTTC. Encoded protein: CASNRQGGPYEQYF. The chain recombines TRBV11-2 with TRBJ2-7; TRBD1 aligns across 9 bases. Germline V gene sequence: CDR1 SGHAT, CDR2 FQNNGV. CDR3 length: 14 amino acids. With 7 bases clipped from V and 2 bases from J, the junction kept 6 bases outside the gene matches.

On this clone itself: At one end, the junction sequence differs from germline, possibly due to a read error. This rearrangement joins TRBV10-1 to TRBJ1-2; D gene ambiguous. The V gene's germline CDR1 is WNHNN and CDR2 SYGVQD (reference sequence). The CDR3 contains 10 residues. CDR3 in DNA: TGCGCCAGCCCGTTGGAGGGTCGGATCTTC. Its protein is CASPLEGRIF.

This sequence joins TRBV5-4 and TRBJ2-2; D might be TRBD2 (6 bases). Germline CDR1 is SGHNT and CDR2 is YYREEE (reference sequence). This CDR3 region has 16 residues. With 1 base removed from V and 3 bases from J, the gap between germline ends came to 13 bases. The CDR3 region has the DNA TGTGCCAGCAGCTTGTTTGAAGCGGGTTACACCGGGGAGCTGTTTTTT. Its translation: CASSLFEAGYTGELFF.

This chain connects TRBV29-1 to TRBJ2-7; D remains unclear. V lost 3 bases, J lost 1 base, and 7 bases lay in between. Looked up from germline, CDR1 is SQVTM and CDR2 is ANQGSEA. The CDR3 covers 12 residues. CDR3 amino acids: CSVETGSYEQYF. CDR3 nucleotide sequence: TGCAGCGTTGAGACCGGGTCCTACGAGCAGTACTTC.

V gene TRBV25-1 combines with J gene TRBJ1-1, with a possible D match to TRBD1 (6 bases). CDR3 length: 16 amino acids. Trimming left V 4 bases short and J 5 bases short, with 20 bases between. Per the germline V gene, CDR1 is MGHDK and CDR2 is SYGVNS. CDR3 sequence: CASSGLIRGEWTEAFF. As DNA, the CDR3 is TGTGCCAGCAGTGGTTTAATCAGGGGAGAGTGGACTGAAGCTTTCTTT.

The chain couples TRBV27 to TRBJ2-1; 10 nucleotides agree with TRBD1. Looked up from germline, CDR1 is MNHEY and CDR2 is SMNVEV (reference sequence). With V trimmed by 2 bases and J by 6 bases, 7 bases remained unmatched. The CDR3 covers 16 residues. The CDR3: CASSLTPGQGFNEQFF. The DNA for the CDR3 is TGTGCCAGCAGTTTAACTCCGGGACAGGGGTTCAATGAGCAGTTCTTC.

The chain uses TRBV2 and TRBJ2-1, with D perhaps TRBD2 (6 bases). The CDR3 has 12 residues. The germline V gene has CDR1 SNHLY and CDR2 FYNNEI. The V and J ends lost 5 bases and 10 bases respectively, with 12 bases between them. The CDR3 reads CASSNMGGEQFF. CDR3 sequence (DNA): TGTGCCAGCAGTAACATGGGAGGAGAGCAGTTCTTC.

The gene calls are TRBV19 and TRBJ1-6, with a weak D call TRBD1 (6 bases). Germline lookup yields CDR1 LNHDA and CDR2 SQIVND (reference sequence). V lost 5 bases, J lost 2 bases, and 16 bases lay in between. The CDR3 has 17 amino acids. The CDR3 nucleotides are TGTGCCAGTAGTCCCACAGGGAGAAGGCCCTATAATTCACCCCTCCACTTT. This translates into CASSPTGRRPYNSPLHF.

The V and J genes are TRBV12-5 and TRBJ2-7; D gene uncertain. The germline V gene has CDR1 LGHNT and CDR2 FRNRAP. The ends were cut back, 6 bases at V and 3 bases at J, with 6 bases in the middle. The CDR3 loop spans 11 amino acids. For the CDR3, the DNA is TGTGCTAGTGGCCAACTCTACGAGCAGTACTTC. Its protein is CASGQLYEQYF.

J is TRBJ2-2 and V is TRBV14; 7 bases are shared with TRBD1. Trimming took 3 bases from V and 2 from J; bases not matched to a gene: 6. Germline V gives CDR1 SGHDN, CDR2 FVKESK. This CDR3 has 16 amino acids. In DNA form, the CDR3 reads TGTGCCAGCAGCCAGTCGGGACAGATAAACACCGGGGAGCTGTTTTTT. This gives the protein CASSQSGQINTGELFF.